Listed below are T cell receptor beta chains from one sample, sequenced in a study of OX40 agonist ivuxolimab in advanced cancers. Using immunoSEQ multiplex PCR, the repertoire was profiled, and TCRdb retains in-frame clones only, with some absent. This table has 30,000 to 40,000 clones, approximately 89% appearing once. The specimen comprised CD4+ or CD8+ T cells sorted from blood, sampled in a trial of the OX40 agonist ivuxolimab. All receptors come from an adult with an advanced solid tumor such as melanoma, head and neck, liver or kidney cancer. CDR3s leave out the opening cysteine and the closing phenylalanine or tryptophan.

TRBJ2-3 | TRBV30 | AWNQGADTQY
TRBJ1-2 | TRBV7-2 | ASSLASAGLRDGYT
TRBJ1-1 | TRBV6-5 | ASSYGGRTEAF
TRBJ2-4 | TRBV19 | ASSSAAKNIQY
TRBJ1-3 | TRBV7-3 | ASSLGGSGNTIY
TRBJ2-7 | TRBV2 | ASISTGYEQY
TRBJ2-1 | TRBV19 | ASSISPSTRPIGNEQF
TRBJ2-1 | TRBV11-3 | ASSFAEGSEQF
TRBJ2-7 | TRBV5-4 | ASSTASGRAETEQY
TRBJ2-5 | TRBV7-3 | ASSPGDSQETQY
TRBJ2-1 | TRBV27 | ASSLTGRIHRQF
TRBJ2-4 | TRBV6-1 | ASSSWGDIQY
TRBJ2-3 | TRBV9 | ASSVGSGSGADTQY
TRBJ2-1 | TRBV28 | ASSWTSGRASEQF
TRBJ2-3 | TRBV28 | ASSNGRRTDTQY
TRBJ1-1 | TRBV5-1 | ASRQLAMNTEAF
TRBJ2-1 | TRBV7-9 | ASSGAWSGDNEQF
TRBJ1-1 | TRBV6-5 | ASSSKGGGNTEAF
TRBJ1-1 | TRBV7-9 | ASSYQGTHTEAF
TRBJ1-1 | TRBV11-3 | ASSLDRGSAEAF
TRBJ2-1 | TRBV2 | ASSEGDDTEQF
TRBJ1-5 | TRBV7-8 | ASSSRQGTSYSNQPQH
TRBJ1-1 | TRBV2 | ATKDGIVNTEAF
TRBJ2-7 | TRBV30 | AWSHGTYEQY
TRBJ2-1 | TRBV30 | AWRGLVFEQF
TRBJ2-3 | TRBV5-1 | ASSLRGATSGPSTDTQY
TRBJ2-1 | TRBV7-9 | ASSKGQGANEQF
TRBJ2-3 | TRBV2 | AVSRSDPSQY
TRBJ1-3 | TRBV2 | ASSGSGTPAGNTIY
TRBJ2-6 | TRBV6-1 | ASSVYQGSGANVLT
TRBJ2-3 | TRBV4-2 | ASSQRLTQAGGADTQY
TRBJ2-1 | TRBV5-1 | ASSPISGRINEQF
TRBJ1-2 | TRBV28 | ASSFLGQGNGYT
TRBJ1-5 | TRBV28 | ASLYGSRGAYQPQH
TRBJ2-3 | TRBV6-5 | ASSFRLAGTDTQY
TRBJ1-3 | TRBV28 | ASSPAAGNTIY
TRBJ1-2 | TRBV5-1 | ASSGGTGRYGYT
TRBJ1-2 | TRBV6-6 | ASSPRGGDGYT
TRBJ2-3 | TRBV6-5 | ASSYSRGSTDTQY
TRBJ1-3 | TRBV19 | ASSTAGFSGNTIY